This T cell receptor beta chain comes out of a study of T cells after yellow fever vaccination. Germline loops: CDR1 MRHNA, CDR2 SNTAGT. CDR3 size: 16 residues. J gave up 7 bases and V 7 bases, and 16 bases lay outside the gene matches. TCR cDNA was made by 5'RACE template switching, adding a universal primer site and UMIs. TCRdb re-called the 5' RACE reads with MiXCR, one entry per CDR3 protein. Of 100,000 to 150,000 distinct CDR3 sequences listed, about 7% are singletons. Findings and limits, study-wide: Sorted repertoires could include abundant contaminating clonotypes from bulk cells. The secondary response was weaker, and its peak arrived faster, on day 5 versus 15. Reappearance after the booster was observed for most primary-vaccination clones (roughly 96% CD4, over 70% CD8).

This clonotype showed up many times. Its cognate antigen is unknown. This sequence was found in a man aged 18 to 35 who received the YFV17D yellow fever vaccine. This chain connects TRBV6-4 to TRBJ1-5; the match to TRBD1 covers 7 bases. Sample: CD4+ T cells sorted from PBMCs, taken 10 days after the first yellow fever vaccination. The CDR3 coding sequence is TGTGCCAGCAACCCCGGGACAGCGCGAAGGTACCAGCCCCAGCATTTT. Translating gives CASNPGTARRYQPQHF.